What follows describes a single T cell receptor beta chain. The antigen is not known. One end of the junction varies from germline; a read error may be responsible. The TCR beta CDR3 regions underwent amplification from RNA transcripts. The library came from an HTBI-primed first-round RT-PCR and a second-round multiplex PCR. MiXCR was run by TCRdb on the multiplex PCR reads, yielding one entry per CDR3 protein. Among 200,000 to 300,000 distinct CDR3 sequences, around 45% were seen once, and the ten largest hold about half. The record originates from a study of Graves' ophthalmopathy and Graves' hyperthyroidism. Findings and limits, study-wide: Blood repertoires reportedly contained most expanded thyroid clonotypes above 0.001 frequency. Ophthalmopathy progression prediction by the model yielded a sensitivity of 60% to 71% and a specificity of 72% to 75%.

Ophthalmopathic donors had moderate-to-severe activity, CAS ≥3 and NOSPECS ≥4, with disease that had lasted under 3 months. The CDR3 covers 14 residues. This sequence joins TRBV12-3 or TRBV12-4 and TRBJ1-1; no clear D. Sample: peripheral blood. The sequence came from an adult man with Graves' ophthalmopathy. CDR3 protein: CASSLQLMNAEAFF. In DNA, the CDR3 is TGTGCCAGCAGTTTACAGCTTATGAACGCTGAAGCTTTCTTT.